These 16 T cell receptor beta chains came from one sample sequenced in a study of T cell changes during pregnancy in multiple sclerosis. Sequencing used immunoSEQ multiplex PCR; TCRdb keeps in-frame clones, though not all of them. The repertoire includes approximately 88,000 clones, approximately 94% of them detected once, and approximately 2.2% sits in the top ten. Here the sequenced sample was peripheral blood, taken in the third trimester of pregnancy. The receptors were gathered from a female donor with multiple sclerosis, enrolled in a pregnancy study.

The V gene is TRBV7-2, the J gene TRBJ2-5; 11 nucleotides agree with TRBD2. With 4 bases clipped from V and 5 bases from J, the junction kept 3 bases outside the gene matches. The CDR3 spans 14 residues. Germline-derived CDR1 and CDR2 are SGHTA and FQGNSA. CDR3 bases: TGTGCCAGCAGCTCCCGGACTAGCGGGGAGACCCAGTACTTC. Encoded protein: CASSSRTSGETQYF.

The V and J genes are TRBV14 and TRBJ2-7; D uncertain. V lost 5 bases to trimming and J lost 3 bases, with 11 bases between them. The CDR3 has 13 residues. Germline assignment: CDR1 SGHDN and CDR2 FVKESK. CDR3 in DNA: TGTGCCAGCAGCAAGAACATTAACTACGAGCAGTACTTC. Translated: CASSKNINYEQYF.

This clone was recorded once. This chain joins TRBV15 and TRBJ1-2, with D possibly matching TRBD1 (6 bases). Between the trimmed V and J ends, which lost 3 bases and 1 base, there was a span of 15 bases. This CDR3 comprises 16 residues. Germline V lookup: CDR1 LNHNV, CDR2 YYDKDF (reference sequence). The DNA for the CDR3 is TGTGCCACCAGCAGGGCGCCAGGGGCCCTTAACTATGGCTACACCTTC. This encodes CATSRAPGALNYGYTF.

The chain couples TRBV19 to TRBJ2-5, with 9 bases fitting TRBD1. CDR3 length: 14 amino acids. Trimming took 4 bases from V and 5 from J; bases not matched to a gene: 5. Germline V gene lookup returns CDR1 LNHDA and CDR2 SQIVND (reference sequence). The DNA for the CDR3 is TGTGCCAGTAGTAAAACAGGGGGCGATGAGACCCAGTACTTC. Encoded protein: CASSKTGGDETQYF.

The CDR3 region is CASSEEAGGWNTIYF. The CDR3 coding sequence is TGTGCCAGCAGTGAAGAAGCGGGGGGCTGGAACACCATATATTTT. V is TRBV6-1 and J is TRBJ1-3; D is possibly TRBD1 (6 bases). The germline CDR1 and CDR2 sequences are MNHNS and SASEGT. The CDR3 has 15 amino acids. V was shortened by 1 base and J by 7 bases, with 14 bases between the two germline ends.

This clone appeared once. CDR3 region: CASSPVGEGRGEQYF. CDR3 DNA: TGCGCCAGCAGCCCCGTCGGGGAGGGTAGGGGCGAGCAGTACTTC. The rearrangement links TRBV4-1 to TRBJ2-7; 7 bases map to TRBD2. This CDR3 has 15 amino acids. Germline CDR1 is MGHRA and CDR2 is YSYEKL. Trimming took 4 bases from V and 6 from J; bases not matched to a gene: 12.

Concerning this clone: At one boundary the junction diverges from the germline segment, which might be a read error. CDR3 DNA sequence: TGTGCTAGCAGCTTAGGGCAGTTTACCGAGCAGTACTTC. Translated, it gives CASSLGQFTEQYF. V usage is TRBV7-7 and J usage is TRBJ2-7; no firm D call. Germline-derived CDR1 and CDR2 are SSHAT and FNYEAQ (reference sequence). The CDR3 loop spans 13 amino acids.

This clone has more than one count but fewer than ten. The rearrangement joins TRBV9 to TRBJ1-1; D is undetermined. CDR1 and CDR2 (germline): SGDLS, YYNGEE. The CDR3 has 12 amino acids. With 2 bases removed from V and 11 bases from J, the gap between germline ends came to 13 bases. DNA for the CDR3: TGTGCCAGCAGCGTGAAAACTTCGGGGGCTTTCTTT. Translated, it gives CASSVKTSGAFF.

This chain uses TRBV7-9 with TRBJ1-3; the D gene is possibly TRBD1 (5 bases). Per germline, CDR1 SEHNR and CDR2 FQNEAQ (reference sequence). The V and J ends lost 3 bases and 3 bases respectively, with 21 bases between them. The CDR3 sequence is 18 residues long. The CDR3 sequence is CASSFSTPGGTIGNTIYF. CDR3 DNA sequence: TGTGCCAGCAGCTTTTCGACCCCCGGGGGTACCATTGGAAACACCATATATTTT.

This clone was detected once. The chain recombines TRBV19 with TRBJ2-1, with D unclear. The V end was cut by 3 bases, the J end by 4 bases, with 7 bases between. Germline V gene lookup returns CDR1 LNHDA and CDR2 SQIVND (reference sequence). The CDR3 has 13 residues. CDR3 DNA sequence: TGTGCCAGTAGTATTGACACATACAATGAGCAGTTCTTC. Translating it yields CASSIDTYNEQFF.

V usage is TRBV7-2 and J usage is TRBJ1-5; TRBD1 agrees at 8 bases. The V and J ends lost 2 bases and 4 bases, in that order; junction bases with no gene match: 4. Germline loops: CDR1 SGHTA, CDR2 FQGNSA. CDR3 length: 15 amino acids. The CDR3 sequence is CASSLFGQGNQPQHF. The CDR3 bases are TGTGCCAGCAGCTTATTCGGACAGGGTAATCAGCCCCAGCATTTT.

V gene TRBV5-1 combines with J gene TRBJ1-4, with a weak D call TRBD1 (6 bases). With 4 bases removed from V and 3 bases from J, the gap between germline ends came to 13 bases. The CDR3 extends over 15 amino acids. CDR1 is SGHRS, CDR2 YFSETQ, per germline. The CDR3 coding sequence is TGCGCCAGCAGCGAATTGGACAGCGCTAATGAAAAACTGTTTTTT. Its translation: CASSELDSANEKLFF.

The chain links TRBV27 to TRBJ1-1; no firm D call. CDR1 is MNHEY and CDR2 is SMNVEV in the germline V gene (reference sequence). There are 15 residues in the CDR3. V was trimmed by 6 bases and J by 1 base, leaving 15 bases between them. The CDR3 DNA sequence: TGTGCCAGCAGCCCCAGACTTTTTGAGAACACTGAAGCTTTCTTT. Its translation is CASSPRLFENTEAFF.

V is TRBV11-2 and J is TRBJ2-7; D is possibly TRBD1 (6 bases). V lost 10 bases, J lost 5 bases, and 21 bases lay in between. There are 14 residues in the CDR3. Looked up from germline, CDR1 is SGHAT and CDR2 is FQNNGV. CDR3: CATTPLGRGNEQYF. The CDR3 DNA sequence: TGTGCCACCACTCCGTTGGGCAGGGGAAACGAGCAGTACTTC.

For this clone: The same CDR3 also results from other DNA sequences found in this sample. The chain links TRBV28 to TRBJ1-2; D gene ambiguous. Trimming left V 3 bases short and J 4 bases short, with 6 bases between. Germline CDR1 and CDR2: MDHEN and SYDVKM. This CDR3 has 12 amino acids. In DNA, the CDR3 is TGTGCCAGCAGTTTGGAGGGCTATGGCTACACCTTC. Its translation: CASSLEGYGYTF.

J is TRBJ2-1 and V is TRBV30; the D gene is possibly TRBD1 (6 bases). With 5 bases removed from V and 4 bases from J, the gap between germline ends came to 18 bases. This CDR3 has 15 residues. Looked up from germline, CDR1 is GTSNPN and CDR2 is SVGIG (reference sequence). The CDR3 here is CAWGPGHGPYNEQFF. The CDR3 DNA reads TGTGCCTGGGGTCCGGGACACGGGCCATACAATGAGCAGTTCTTC.